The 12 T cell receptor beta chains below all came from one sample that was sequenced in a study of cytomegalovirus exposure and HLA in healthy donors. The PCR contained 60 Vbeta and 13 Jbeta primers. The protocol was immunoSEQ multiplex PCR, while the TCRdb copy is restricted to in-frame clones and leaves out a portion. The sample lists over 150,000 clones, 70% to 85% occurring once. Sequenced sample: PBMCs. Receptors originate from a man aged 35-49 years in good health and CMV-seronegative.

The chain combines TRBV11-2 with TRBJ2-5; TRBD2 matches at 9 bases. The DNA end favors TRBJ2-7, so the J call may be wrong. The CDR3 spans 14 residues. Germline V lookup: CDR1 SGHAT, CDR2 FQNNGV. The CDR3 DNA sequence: TGTGCCAGCAGCTCAGGACTAGCGTTCTACGAGCAGTACTTC. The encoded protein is CASSSGLAFYEQYF.

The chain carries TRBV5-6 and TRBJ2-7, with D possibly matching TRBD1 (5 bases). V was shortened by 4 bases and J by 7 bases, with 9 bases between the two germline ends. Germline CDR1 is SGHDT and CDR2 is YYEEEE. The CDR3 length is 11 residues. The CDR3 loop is CASSIGQEQYF. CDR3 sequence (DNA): TGTGCCAGCAGCATCGGACAAGAGCAGTACTTC.

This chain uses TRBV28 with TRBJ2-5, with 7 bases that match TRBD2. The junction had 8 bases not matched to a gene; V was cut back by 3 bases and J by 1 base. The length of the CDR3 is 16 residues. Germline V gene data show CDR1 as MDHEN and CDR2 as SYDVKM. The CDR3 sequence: CASSFGQRGSQETQYF. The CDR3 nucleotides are TGTGCCAGCAGTTTCGGGCAGCGGGGAAGCCAAGAGACCCAGTACTTC.

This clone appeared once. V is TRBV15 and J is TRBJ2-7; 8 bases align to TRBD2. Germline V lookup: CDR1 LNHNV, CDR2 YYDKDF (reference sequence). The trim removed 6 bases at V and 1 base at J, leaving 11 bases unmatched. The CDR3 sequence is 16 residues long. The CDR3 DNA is TGTGCCACCAGTGCGGGGGGCTCCTACGCTTCCTACGAGCAGTACTTC. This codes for CATSAGGSYASYEQYF.

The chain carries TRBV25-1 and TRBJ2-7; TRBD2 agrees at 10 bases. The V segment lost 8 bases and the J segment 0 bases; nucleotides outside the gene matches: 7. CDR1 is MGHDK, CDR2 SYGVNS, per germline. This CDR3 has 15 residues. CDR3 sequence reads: CASSQSGRDSYEQYF. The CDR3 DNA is TGTGCCAGCTCTCAGAGCGGGAGGGACTCCTACGAGCAGTACTTC.

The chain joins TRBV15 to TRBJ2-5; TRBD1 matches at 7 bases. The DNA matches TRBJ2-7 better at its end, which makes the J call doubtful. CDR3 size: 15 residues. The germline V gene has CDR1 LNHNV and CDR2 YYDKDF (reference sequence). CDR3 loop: CATGEQGKSSYEQYF. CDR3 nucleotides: TGTGCCACCGGGGAACAGGGGAAGAGCTCCTACGAGCAGTACTTC.

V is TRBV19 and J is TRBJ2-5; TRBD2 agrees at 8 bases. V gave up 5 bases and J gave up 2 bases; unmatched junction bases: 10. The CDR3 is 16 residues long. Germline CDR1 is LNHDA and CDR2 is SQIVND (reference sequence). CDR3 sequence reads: CASSRSGRLAQETQYF. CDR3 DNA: TGTGCCAGTAGTCGATCAGGGAGACTAGCGCAAGAGACCCAGTACTTC.

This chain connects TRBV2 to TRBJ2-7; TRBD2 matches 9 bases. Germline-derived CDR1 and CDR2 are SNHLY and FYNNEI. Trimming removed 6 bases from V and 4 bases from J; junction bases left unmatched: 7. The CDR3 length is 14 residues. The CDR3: CASRETSGMYEQYF. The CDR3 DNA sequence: TGTGCCAGCAGGGAGACTAGCGGAATGTACGAGCAGTACTTC. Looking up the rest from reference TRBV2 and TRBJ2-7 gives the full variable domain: EPEVTQTPSHQVTQMGQEVILRCVPISNHLYFYWYRQILGQKVEFLVSFYNNEISEKSEIFDDQFSVERPDGSNFTLKIRSTKLEDSAMYFCASRETSGMYEQYFGPGTRLTVT.

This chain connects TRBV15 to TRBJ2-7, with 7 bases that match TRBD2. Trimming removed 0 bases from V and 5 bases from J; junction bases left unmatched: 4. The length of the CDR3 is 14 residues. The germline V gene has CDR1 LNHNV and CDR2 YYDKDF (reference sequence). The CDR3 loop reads CATSREREVNEQYF. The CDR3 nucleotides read TGTGCCACCAGCAGAGAACGGGAGGTCAACGAGCAGTACTTC.

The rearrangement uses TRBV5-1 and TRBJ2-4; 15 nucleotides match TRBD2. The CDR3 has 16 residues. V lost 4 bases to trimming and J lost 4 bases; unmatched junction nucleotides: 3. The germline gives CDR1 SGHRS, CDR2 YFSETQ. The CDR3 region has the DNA TGCGCCAGCAGCCCGGGACTAGCGGGAGGTAAAAACATTCAGTACTTC. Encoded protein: CASSPGLAGGKNIQYF.

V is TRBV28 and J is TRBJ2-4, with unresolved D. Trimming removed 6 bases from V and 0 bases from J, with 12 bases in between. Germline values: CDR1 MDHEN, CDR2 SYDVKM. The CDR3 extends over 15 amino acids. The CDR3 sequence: CASRERRLAKNIQYF. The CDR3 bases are TGTGCCAGCAGGGAAAGGAGACTAGCCAAAAACATTCAGTACTTC.

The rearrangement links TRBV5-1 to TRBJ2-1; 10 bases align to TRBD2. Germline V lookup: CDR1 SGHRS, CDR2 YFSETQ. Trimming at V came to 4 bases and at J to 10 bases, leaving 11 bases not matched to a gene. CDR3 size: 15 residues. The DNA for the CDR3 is TGCGCCAGCAGCGCAGGGACTAGCGTTAGCGTGGAGCAGTTCTTC. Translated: CASSAGTSVSVEQFF.